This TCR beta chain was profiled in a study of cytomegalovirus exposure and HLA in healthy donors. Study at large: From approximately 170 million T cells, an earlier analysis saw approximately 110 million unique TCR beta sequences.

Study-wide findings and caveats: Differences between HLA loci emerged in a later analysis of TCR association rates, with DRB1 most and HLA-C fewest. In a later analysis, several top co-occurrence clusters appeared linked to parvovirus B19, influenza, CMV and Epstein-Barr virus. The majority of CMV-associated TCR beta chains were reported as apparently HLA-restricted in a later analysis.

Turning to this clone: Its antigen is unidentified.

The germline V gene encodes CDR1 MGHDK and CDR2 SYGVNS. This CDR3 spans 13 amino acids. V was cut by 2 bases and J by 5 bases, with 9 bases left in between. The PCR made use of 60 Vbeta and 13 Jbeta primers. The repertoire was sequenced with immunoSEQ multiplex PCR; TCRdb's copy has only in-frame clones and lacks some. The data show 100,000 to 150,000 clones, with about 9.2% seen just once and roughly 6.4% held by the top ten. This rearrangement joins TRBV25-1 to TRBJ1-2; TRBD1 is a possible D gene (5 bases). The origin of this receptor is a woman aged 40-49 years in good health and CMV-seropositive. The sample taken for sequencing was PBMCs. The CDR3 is CASSETGVYGYTF. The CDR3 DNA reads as TGTGCCAGCAGTGAAACGGGGGTTTATGGCTACACCTTC.